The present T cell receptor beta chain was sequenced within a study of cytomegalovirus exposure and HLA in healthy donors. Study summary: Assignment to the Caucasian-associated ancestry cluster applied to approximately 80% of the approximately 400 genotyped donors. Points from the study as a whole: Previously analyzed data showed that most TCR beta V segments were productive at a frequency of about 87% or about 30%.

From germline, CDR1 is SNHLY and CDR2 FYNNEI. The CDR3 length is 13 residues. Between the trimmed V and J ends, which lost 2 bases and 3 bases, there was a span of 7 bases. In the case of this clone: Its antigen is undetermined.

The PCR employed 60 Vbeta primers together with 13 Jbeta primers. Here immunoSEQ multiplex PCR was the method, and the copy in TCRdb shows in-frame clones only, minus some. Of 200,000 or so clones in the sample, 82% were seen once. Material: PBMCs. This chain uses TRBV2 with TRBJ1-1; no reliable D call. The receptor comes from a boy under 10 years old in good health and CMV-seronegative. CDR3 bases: TGTGCCAGCAGTGAACGGGTATACACTGAAGCTTTCTTT. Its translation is CASSERVYTEAFF. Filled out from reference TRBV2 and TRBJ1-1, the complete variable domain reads EPEVTQTPSHQVTQMGQEVILRCVPISNHLYFYWYRQILGQKVEFLVSFYNNEISEKSEIFDDQFSVERPDGSNFTLKIRSTKLEDSAMYFCASSERVYTEAFFGQGTRLTVV.